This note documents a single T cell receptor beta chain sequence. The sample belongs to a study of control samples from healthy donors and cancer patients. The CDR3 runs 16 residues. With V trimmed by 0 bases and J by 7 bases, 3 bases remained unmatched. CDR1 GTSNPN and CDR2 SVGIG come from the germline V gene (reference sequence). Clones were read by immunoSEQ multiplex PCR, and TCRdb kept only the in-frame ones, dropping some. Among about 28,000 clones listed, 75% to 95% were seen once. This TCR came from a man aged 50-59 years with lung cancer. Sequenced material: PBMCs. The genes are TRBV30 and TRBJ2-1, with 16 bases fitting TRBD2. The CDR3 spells CAWSVGTSGGVNEQFF. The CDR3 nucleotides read TGTGCCTGGAGTGTAGGGACTAGCGGGGGGGTGAATGAGCAGTTCTTC. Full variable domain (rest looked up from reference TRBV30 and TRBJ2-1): SQTIHQWPATLVQPVGSPLSLECTVEGTSNPNLYWYRQAAGRGLQLLFYSVGIGQISSEVPQNLSASRPQDRQFILSSKKLLLSDSGFYLCAWSVGTSGGVNEQFFGPGTRLTVL.